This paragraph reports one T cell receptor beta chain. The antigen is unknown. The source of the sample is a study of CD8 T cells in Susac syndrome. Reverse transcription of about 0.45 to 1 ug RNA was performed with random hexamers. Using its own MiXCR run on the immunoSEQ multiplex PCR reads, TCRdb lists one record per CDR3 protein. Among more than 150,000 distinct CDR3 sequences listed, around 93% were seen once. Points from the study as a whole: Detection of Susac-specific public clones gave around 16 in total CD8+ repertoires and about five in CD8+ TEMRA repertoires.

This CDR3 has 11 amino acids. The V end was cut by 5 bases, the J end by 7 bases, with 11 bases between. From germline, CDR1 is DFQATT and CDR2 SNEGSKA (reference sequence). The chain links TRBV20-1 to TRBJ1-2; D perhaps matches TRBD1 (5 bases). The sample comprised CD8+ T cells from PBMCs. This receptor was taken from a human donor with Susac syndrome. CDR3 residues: CSARGGGGYTF. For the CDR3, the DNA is TGCAGTGCTCGAGGCGGGGGTGGCTACACCTTC.